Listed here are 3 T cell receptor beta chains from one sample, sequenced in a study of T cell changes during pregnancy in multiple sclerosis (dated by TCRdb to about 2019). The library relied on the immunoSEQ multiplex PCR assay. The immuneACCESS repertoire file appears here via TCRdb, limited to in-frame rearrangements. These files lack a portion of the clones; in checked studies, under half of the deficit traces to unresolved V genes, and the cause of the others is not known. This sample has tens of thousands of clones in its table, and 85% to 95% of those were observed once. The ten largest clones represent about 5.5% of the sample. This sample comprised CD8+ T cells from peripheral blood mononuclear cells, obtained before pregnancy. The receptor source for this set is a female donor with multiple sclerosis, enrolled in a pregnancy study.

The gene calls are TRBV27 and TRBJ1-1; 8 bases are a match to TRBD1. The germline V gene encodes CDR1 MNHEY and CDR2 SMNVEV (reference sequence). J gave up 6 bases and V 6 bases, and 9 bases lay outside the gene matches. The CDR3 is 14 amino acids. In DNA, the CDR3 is TGTGCCAGCAGCGGAATTCCAGGGGGCTCTGAAGCTTTCTTT. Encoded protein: CASSGIPGGSEAFF.

DNA for the CDR3: TGTGCCAGCAGTTACTCCGTAGAGGCAACCTACGAGCAGTACTTC. This sequence encodes CASSYSVEATYEQYF. The chain combines TRBV6-5 with TRBJ2-7; D uncertain. This CDR3 region has 15 residues. V lost 0 bases to trimming and J lost 2 bases, with 11 bases between them. Per the germline V gene, CDR1 is MNHEY and CDR2 is SVGAGI.

The CDR3 reads CASSITTSGNEQYF. Here the CDR3 DNA reads TGTGCCAGTAGTATCACTACTAGCGGGAACGAGCAGTACTTC. The gene calls are TRBV19 and TRBJ2-7, with 10 nucleotides matching TRBD2. The germline V gene encodes CDR1 LNHDA and CDR2 SQIVND (reference sequence). With 3 bases clipped from V and 5 bases from J, the junction kept 4 bases outside the gene matches. The CDR3 extends over 14 amino acids.